Listed below are T cell receptor beta chains from one sample, sequenced in a study of early T cells in non-severe SARS-CoV-2 infection. In TCRdb, the 5' RACE reads were re-called with MiXCR into one record per CDR3 protein. The sample shows 65,000 to 75,000 distinct CDR3 sequences, about 12% of them seen only once. The sequenced sample consisted of whole blood. Receptors were obtained from an adult who was a healthcare worker with PCR-confirmed SARS-CoV-2 infection or an uninfected control (not recorded which). CDR3s include the opening cysteine and the closing phenylalanine or tryptophan. Fields, in order: V gene, clone size, J gene, D gene, CDR3 DNA, CDR3 protein. A D gene is named only where the DNA matches it firmly. The listing skips clone size in some rows; elsewhere it reads once, few, many or a size class.

V: TRBV11-3
size: few
J: TRBJ2-2
D: -
DNA: TGTGCCAGCAGCTTGAGGGCAGATTACACCGGGGAGCTGTTTTTT
CDR3: CASSLRADYTGELFF

V: TRBV20-1
size: many
J: TRBJ2-1
D: -
DNA: TGCAGTGCTACCCGGCGGGGCATAGAGCAGTTCTTC
CDR3: CSATRRGIEQFF

V: TRBV3-1
size: many
J: TRBJ1-2
D: -
DNA: TGTGCCAGCAGCCAATCAGGGACCTATGGCTACACCTTC
CDR3: CASSQSGTYGYTF

V: TRBV7-9
size: -
J: TRBJ1-4
D: TRBD1
DNA: TGTGCCAGCAGCCCAGGGGGGGTTTTACGTGAAAAACTGTTTTTT
CDR3: CASSPGGVLREKLFF

V: TRBV11-2
size: few
J: TRBJ2-5
D: -
DNA: TGTGCCAGCAGCTTATTTCCAGGGGTTTTAGAGACCCAGTACTTC
CDR3: CASSLFPGVLETQYF

V: TRBV28
size: -
J: TRBJ1-1
D: TRBD1
DNA: TGTGCCAGCAGGAGACAGGGGGGACCTGAAGCTTTCTTT
CDR3: CASRRQGGPEAFF

V: TRBV20-1
size: many
J: TRBJ2-3
D: -
DNA: TGCAGTGCCCCCCGAGGTGGCACAGATACGCAGTATTTT
CDR3: CSAPRGGTDTQYF

V: TRBV12-3/TRBV12-4
size: many
J: TRBJ2-7
D: -
DNA: TGTGCCAGCAGTTTACGCGGGACTGGGACCTACGAGCAGTACTTC
CDR3: CASSLRGTGTYEQYF

V: TRBV6-5
size: many
J: TRBJ1-2
D: -
DNA: TGTGCCAGCAGTTACTATGACGGATTCTATGGCTACACCTTC
CDR3: CASSYYDGFYGYTF

V: TRBV11-2
size: few
J: TRBJ2-1
D: -
DNA: TGTGCCAGCAGCTTGGCGGGGACCAATGAGCAGTTCTTC
CDR3: CASSLAGTNEQFF

V: TRBV5-6
size: -
J: TRBJ2-1
D: -
DNA: TGTGCCAGCAGCTTGGAGTCAGGGAAATACAATGAGCAGTTCTTC
CDR3: CASSLESGKYNEQFF

V: TRBV11-2
size: -
J: TRBJ2-7
D: -
DNA: TGTGCCAGCAGCTTAGTTTTCTTCGAGCAGTACTTC
CDR3: CASSLVFFEQYF

V: TRBV18
size: -
J: TRBJ1-3
D: -
DNA: TGTGCCAGCTCACCCTCGATTGGGGTGGCTGGAAACACCATATATTTT
CDR3: CASSPSIGVAGNTIYF

V: TRBV5-6
size: many
J: TRBJ1-6
D: -
DNA: TGTGCCAGCAGCTTGGAAGGGAATTCACCCCTCCACTTT
CDR3: CASSLEGNSPLHF

V: TRBV10-3
size: -
J: TRBJ2-1
D: TRBD1
DNA: TGTGCCATCAACCCGGGACAGGGGTACAATGAGCAGTTCTTC
CDR3: CAINPGQGYNEQFF

V: TRBV5-1
size: -
J: TRBJ1-5
D: -
DNA: TGCGCCAGCAGCTTGGAACCTGCGGGCAATCAGCCCCAGCATTTT
CDR3: CASSLEPAGNQPQHF

V: TRBV10-2
size: -
J: TRBJ2-1
D: -
DNA: TGCGCCAGCAGAGAACTAGCCGGCAATGAGCAGTTCTTC
CDR3: CASRELAGNEQFF

V: TRBV5-1
size: -
J: TRBJ1-6
D: -
DNA: TGCGCCAGCAGCGTCGGGGGGGAGCCCTATAATTCACCCCTCCACTTT
CDR3: CASSVGGEPYNSPLHF

V: TRBV6-1
size: -
J: TRBJ2-7
D: -
DNA: TGTGCCAGCAGCGTGGACGGATTATACGAGCAGTACTTC
CDR3: CASSVDGLYEQYF

V: TRBV3-2
size: many
J: TRBJ2-5
D: -
DNA: TGTGCCAGCAGCCAAGACTGGGGCGCCCTGGGCAGAAAAGAGACCCAGTACTTC
CDR3: CASSQDWGALGRKETQYF

V: TRBV7-2
size: many
J: TRBJ2-5
D: -
DNA: TGTGCCAGCAGCTTAGCTGGTTACGGGGGCGCAGAGACCCAGTACTTC
CDR3: CASSLAGYGGAETQYF

V: TRBV7-2
size: many
J: TRBJ1-2
D: -
DNA: TGTGCCAGCAGCCACAACCCGGCCAGCAGCTATGGCTACACCTTC
CDR3: CASSHNPASSYGYTF

V: TRBV19
size: once
J: TRBJ2-1
D: -
DNA: TGTGCCAGTAGTCAGGGGATGTCCTACAATGAGCAGTTCTTC
CDR3: CASSQGMSYNEQFF

V: TRBV5-1
size: -
J: TRBJ2-3
D: -
DNA: TGCGCCAGCAGCTTGGGAGGTACTAGCACAGATACGCAGTATTTT
CDR3: CASSLGGTSTDTQYF

V: TRBV10-2
size: many
J: TRBJ1-1
D: TRBD1
DNA: TGCGCCAGCAGTGAGGGGACAGCAGAAGCTTTCTTT
CDR3: CASSEGTAEAFF

V: TRBV27
size: few
J: TRBJ1-2
D: -
DNA: TGTGCCAGCAGTACTTTGTACGGGAGGACCTATGGCTACACCTTC
CDR3: CASSTLYGRTYGYTF

V: TRBV6-6
size: many
J: TRBJ1-2
D: -
DNA: TGTGCCAGCAGTGCGCGGACAGCCAACTATGGCTACACCTTC
CDR3: CASSARTANYGYTF

V: TRBV25-1
size: few
J: TRBJ2-6
D: -
DNA: TGTGCCAGCAGGCCGAATGGGGCCAACGTCCTGACTTTC
CDR3: CASRPNGANVLTF

V: TRBV16
size: many
J: TRBJ2-1
D: -
DNA: TGTGCCAGCAGCCAATTCGCTACCCAAAGCTCCTACAATGAGCAGTTCTTC
CDR3: CASSQFATQSSYNEQFF

V: TRBV5-1
size: many
J: TRBJ2-4
D: -
DNA: TGCGCCAGCAGCTTGCTCGGCGGGGTGGCCAAAAACATTCAGTACTTC
CDR3: CASSLLGGVAKNIQYF

V: TRBV29-1
size: few
J: TRBJ2-7
D: TRBD1
DNA: TGCAGCGTTCCGGGACAGGGGATCGACGAGCAGTACTTC
CDR3: CSVPGQGIDEQYF

V: TRBV11-1
size: many
J: TRBJ2-7
D: -
DNA: TGTGCCAGCAGCTTAGGGCGTACGTCCTACGAGCAGTACTTC
CDR3: CASSLGRTSYEQYF

V: TRBV20-1
size: many
J: TRBJ1-1
D: -
DNA: TGCAGTGCAACTTTTCGGGCAGGGGCGTACACTGAAGCTTTCTTT
CDR3: CSATFRAGAYTEAFF

V: TRBV27
size: -
J: TRBJ1-2
D: -
DNA: TGTGCCAGCAGTTTATCGGCCAGGTGGGCAGATGGCTACACCTTC
CDR3: CASSLSARWADGYTF

V: TRBV6-4
size: many
J: TRBJ2-1
D: -
DNA: TGTGCCAGCAGTGACGGTAGTACGTCCTACAATGAGCAGTTCTTC
CDR3: CASSDGSTSYNEQFF

V: TRBV9
size: -
J: TRBJ2-3
D: TRBD2
DNA: TGTGCCAGCAGCCGGCGGGGGGGCTTTCCAGATACGCAGTATTTT
CDR3: CASSRRGGFPDTQYF

V: TRBV7-9
size: many
J: TRBJ1-2
D: -
DNA: TGTGCCAGCAGCTCGACCCCACCGGGCAGAAATGGCTACACCTTC
CDR3: CASSSTPPGRNGYTF

V: TRBV29-1
size: many
J: TRBJ2-4
D: -
DNA: TGCAGCGTTGATCGGCTGGACTTCAACATTCAGTACTTC
CDR3: CSVDRLDFNIQYF

V: TRBV27
size: many
J: TRBJ2-5
D: TRBD1
DNA: TGTGCCAGCAGTTTTTGGACAGGGGGCTCTCAGTACTTC
CDR3: CASSFWTGGSQYF

V: TRBV25-1
size: -
J: TRBJ2-7
D: -
DNA: TGTGCCAGCAGTGAATACGAAAGGGGATCCTACGAGCAGTACTTC
CDR3: CASSEYERGSYEQYF

V: TRBV7-3
size: -
J: TRBJ2-1
D: TRBD2
DNA: TGTGCCAGCAGCTTAAGGGGTAGGACTAGCGGGAGTAATGAGCAGTTCTTC
CDR3: CASSLRGRTSGSNEQFF

V: TRBV29-1
size: -
J: TRBJ1-1
D: -
DNA: TGCAGCGTTTCCTGGGCCATGAACACTGAAGCTTTCTTT
CDR3: CSVSWAMNTEAFF

V: TRBV7-8
size: -
J: TRBJ2-1
D: -
DNA: TGTGCCAGCACTCCGGTCACAGGGACCGGTCATGAGCAGTTCTTC
CDR3: CASTPVTGTGHEQFF

V: TRBV5-1
size: -
J: TRBJ2-2
D: -
DNA: TGCGCCAGCAGCCCGACGGTCACCGGGGAGCTGTTTTTT
CDR3: CASSPTVTGELFF

V: TRBV7-9
size: many
J: TRBJ2-5
D: TRBD1
DNA: TGTGCCAGCAGCGAAGGACAGGGGCTGCAGACCCAGTACTTC
CDR3: CASSEGQGLQTQYF

V: TRBV5-1
size: few
J: TRBJ2-2
D: -
DNA: TGCGCCAGCAGCATGATTCCTAGCGAAAACACCGGGGAGCTGTTTTTT
CDR3: CASSMIPSENTGELFF

V: TRBV7-2
size: few
J: TRBJ2-3
D: TRBD2
DNA: TGTGCCAGCAGCCCTCCGGGACTAGCGGGAACTACGCAGTATTTT
CDR3: CASSPPGLAGTTQYF

V: TRBV13
size: -
J: TRBJ2-1
D: TRBD2
DNA: TGTGCCAGCAGCCTCGGGACTAGCGGGGGGGTGTTTTTCAATGAGCAGTTCTTC
CDR3: CASSLGTSGGVFFNEQFF

V: TRBV24-1
size: -
J: TRBJ2-1
D: TRBD2
DNA: TGTGCCACCAGGGAGACTAGCGGGGCCCCGAATAAAATCTATGAGCAGTTCTTC
CDR3: CATRETSGAPNKIYEQFF

V: TRBV5-1
size: -
J: TRBJ2-7
D: TRBD2
DNA: TGCGCCAGCAGCTTGGGCTTAGCGGGATCTTACGAGCAGTACTTC
CDR3: CASSLGLAGSYEQYF

V: TRBV5-6
size: many
J: TRBJ2-3
D: -
DNA: TGTGCCAGCAGCTTGGTTTTCGCAGATACGCAGTATTTT
CDR3: CASSLVFADTQYF

V: TRBV11-2
size: many
J: TRBJ2-3
D: -
DNA: TGTGCCAGCAGCCCGCGAGGACCAAAAACAGATACGCAGTATTTT
CDR3: CASSPRGPKTDTQYF

V: TRBV30
size: many
J: TRBJ2-1
D: -
DNA: TGTGCCTGGGACGGCCGGGACGGGTATTCCAATGAGCAGTTCTTC
CDR3: CAWDGRDGYSNEQFF

V: TRBV29-1
size: -
J: TRBJ2-7
D: -
DNA: TGCAGCGCCAGACAGGCAGGGGAGGGCGAGCAGTACTTC
CDR3: CSARQAGEGEQYF

V: TRBV6-2/TRBV6-3
size: many
J: TRBJ2-1
D: -
DNA: TGTGCCAGCAGTTACTCCGGGTCGAGTGTAAGTGAGCAGTTCTTC
CDR3: CASSYSGSSVSEQFF

V: TRBV12-3/TRBV12-4
size: -
J: TRBJ2-1
D: TRBD2
DNA: TGTGCCAGCAGTTTAGGGACTAGCGGGGGGATCAATGAGCAGTTCTTC
CDR3: CASSLGTSGGINEQFF

V: TRBV24-1
size: many
J: TRBJ1-5
D: -
DNA: TGTGCCACCAGTGGATTTAGCAATCAGCCCCAGCATTTT
CDR3: CATSGFSNQPQHF

V: TRBV7-9
size: -
J: TRBJ2-5
D: -
DNA: TGTGCCAGCACGGATCCGGGACCGTTGGTGGAGACCCAGTACTTC
CDR3: CASTDPGPLVETQYF

V: TRBV12-5
size: many
J: TRBJ2-1
D: TRBD2
DNA: TGTGCTAGTGGGACACCGGGACTAGCGGGAGATGAGCAGTTCTTC
CDR3: CASGTPGLAGDEQFF